These T cell receptor beta chains were read from a single sample in a study of blood T cell repertoires in COVID-19. TCRdb's table, derived via immunoSEQ multiplex PCR, lists solely in-frame clones and lacks some. The sample yields around 95,000 clones, 85% to 90% seen once. Sequenced input: peripheral blood. These receptors were obtained from a human donor in a cohort sampled during active COVID-19. The CDR3 runs from the conserved cysteine through the conserved F or W. Fields, in order: V gene, clone size, D gene, J gene, CDR3 DNA, CDR3 protein. A D gene is named only where the DNA matches it firmly. Not every row has a clone size; where given, it reads once, few, many or a size class.

>TRBV4-1|.|TRBD2|TRBJ2-5
TGCGCCAGCACCCTAAGACTAGCGCCACAAGAGACCCAGTACTTC
CASTLRLAPQETQYF
>TRBV4-1|.|TRBD1|TRBJ2-1
TGCGCCAGCAGACACACTTGGACAGGGAGGTCCAATGAGCAGTTCTTC
CASRHTWTGRSNEQFF
>TRBV7-2|.|.|TRBJ1-2
TGTGCCAGCAGCTTACAGGGAGGGAACGGGAACTATGGCTACACCTTC
CASSLQGGNGNYGYTF
>TRBV28|.|.|TRBJ1-1
TGTGCCAGCAGTTTATCCGGGGAACTTACTTTCATGAACACTGAAGCTTTCTTT
CASSLSGELTFMNTEAFF
>TRBV19|.|.|TRBJ2-7
TGTGCCAGTAGAACCGCCGGAGGGGCCTCCTACGAGCAGTACTTC
CASRTAGGASYEQYF
>TRBV6-4|.|TRBD2|TRBJ2-7
TGTGCCAGCGCTGAACGGAGCGGGACCGGAGAGCAGTACTTC
CASAERSGTGEQYF
>TRBV28|once|.|TRBJ1-5
TGTGCCAGCAGTCCGATGACAGGTAGCGAGTCGCAGCCCCAGCATTTT
CASSPMTGSESQPQHF
>TRBV5-4|.|TRBD1|TRBJ2-5
TGTGCCAGCAGCTGGACAGGGGAAGAGACCCAGTACTTC
CASSWTGEETQYF
>TRBV5-6|.|.|TRBJ2-7
TGTGCCAGCAGCTTGGCCTTCCTAACCGACTACGAGCAGTACTTC
CASSLAFLTDYEQYF
>TRBV7-9|once|.|TRBJ1-5
TGTGCCAGCAGCTTAGCGGGCAACAATCAGCCCCAGCATTTT
CASSLAGNNQPQHF
>TRBV24-1|.|.|TRBJ2-4
TGTGCCACCAGTGATTTCAGGGGAGCCAAAAACATTCAGTACTTC
CATSDFRGAKNIQYF
>TRBV3-1/TRBV3-2|.|TRBD1|TRBJ1-1
TGTGCCAGCAGCCATGGGCAGGGGGCTTGGGACACTGAAGCTTTCTTT
CASSHGQGAWDTEAFF
>TRBV7-2|few|TRBD1|TRBJ1-2
TGTGCCAGCAGCCTACAGACAGGGGGTAACTATGGCTACACCTTC
CASSLQTGGNYGYTF
>TRBV11-1|.|TRBD1|TRBJ2-7
TGTGCCAGCAGCTTCAAAGGGGGCGGCGAGCAGTACTTC
CASSFKGGGEQYF
>TRBV5-4|.|.|TRBJ2-5
TGTGCCAGCAGCTTGGAAGCTGTCCGGGGTTCCCAAGAGACCCAGTACTTC
CASSLEAVRGSQETQYF
>TRBV5-8|.|TRBD1|TRBJ2-2
TGTGCCAGCAGCTTCCTAAGGGGGCGTGGATCCGGGGAGCTGTTTTTT
CASSFLRGRGSGELFF
>TRBV5-1|.|TRBD2|TRBJ2-7
TGCGCCAGCAGCTCACCGGGGACTATCCGCTCCTACGAGCAGTACTTC
CASSSPGTIRSYEQYF
>TRBV6-5|.|TRBD1|TRBJ1-1
TGTGCCAGCAGTTACGGGGCAGGGGGGAACACTGAAGCTTTCTTT
CASSYGAGGNTEAFF
>TRBV6-6|.|TRBD1|TRBJ2-7
TGTGCCAGCAGGCGAGGGACAGGAGGTTCCTCCTCCTACGAGCAGTACTTC
CASRRGTGGSSSYEQYF
>TRBV28|.|TRBD1|TRBJ2-3
TGTGCCAGCAGCTCCCCCGGGACAGGGACAGATACGCAGTATTTT
CASSSPGTGTDTQYF
>TRBV5-1|.|.|TRBJ2-5
TGCGCCAGCTACTCCACTAGGGGGGAGACCCAGTACTTC
CASYSTRGETQYF
>TRBV6-5|.|.|TRBJ1-1
TGTGCCAGCAGTTACTCTTCCGGGTCGAACACTGAAGCTTTCTTT
CASSYSSGSNTEAFF